This entry concerns a single T cell receptor beta chain. Its antigen remains unknown. A single heparinised blood sample, averaging approximately 110 mL, was obtained per donor. This record belongs to a study of beta chain features in type 1 diabetes. The study, taken as a whole, reports: PCR might pick shorter templates more often, in the same way for patients and controls. Among all four CD4+ subsets, Type 1 diabetes patients had TCRB CDR3s that were moderately but significantly shorter.

The authors reverse transcribed all of the isolated RNA, so sequencing captured expressed TCRB transcripts. Here immunoSEQ multiplex PCR was the method, and the copy in TCRdb shows in-frame clones only, minus some. There are about 740,000 clones in the sample; roughly 13% occur only once, and less than 0.025% lies in the top ten. This CDR3 spans 15 amino acids. Germline V gives CDR1 ENHRY, CDR2 SYGVKD. The J segment lost 5 bases and the V segment lost 5 bases, leaving 11 bases of the junction unmatched. This receptor was obtained from a man between 18 and 35 years old with type 1 diabetes. V is TRBV10-3 and J is TRBJ1-1; 7 nucleotides agree with TRBD1. The sample comprised naive CD4+ T cells from blood. CDR3 loop: CAISFRGGMDTEAFF. CDR3 DNA sequence: TGTGCCATCAGTTTTCGAGGGGGCATGGATACTGAAGCTTTCTTT.